The entry below gives a single TCR beta chain sequence along with its context. The table came from immunoSEQ multiplex PCR; TCRdb's copy has only in-frame clones and leaves some out. The table includes under 95,000 clones, roughly 94% detected once. This sample stems from a study of technical replicates of blood from a few donors. This CDR3 spans 14 amino acids. The J segment lost 8 bases and the V segment lost 7 bases, leaving 10 bases of the junction unmatched. Per the germline V gene, CDR1 is LNHDA and CDR2 is SQIVND (reference sequence). The source of this sequence is a human donor in good health. Sequenced input: T cells isolated from PBMCs. This rearrangement joins TRBV19 to TRBJ2-4, with 8 bases aligning to TRBD2. As DNA, the CDR3 is TGTGCCAGTACACCGCGGGGGGAAAGGGACATTCAGTACTTC. This encodes CASTPRGERDIQYF.